This T cell receptor (beta chain) was sequenced for a study of T cell responses to AZD1222 COVID-19 vaccine. Overall study findings and caveats: It was only after the peak T cell response that any repertoires were sampled. Recipients of two AZD1222 doses showed rising Spike-specific TCR breadth and depth.

Germline V CDR1 and CDR2: MGHRA, YSYEKL. The CDR3 is 13 amino acids. V was clipped by 3 bases and J by 6 bases; unmatched bases: 3. Notes on this clone: Its antigen is not identified.

Profiling relied on immunoSEQ multiplex PCR, and the TCRdb table lists in-frame clones only, not all of them. Here the sample spans approximately 160,000 clones, 85% to 95% being singletons. The clonotype comes from an adult in good health. The V call is TRBV4-1, the J call TRBJ2-7, with 9 bases fitting TRBD1. The source was peripheral blood, collected on day 0 of AZD1222 vaccination. The CDR3 DNA reads as TGCGCCAGCAGCCAGGGACAGGGAATCGAGCAGTACTTC. Translated, it gives CASSQGQGIEQYF.